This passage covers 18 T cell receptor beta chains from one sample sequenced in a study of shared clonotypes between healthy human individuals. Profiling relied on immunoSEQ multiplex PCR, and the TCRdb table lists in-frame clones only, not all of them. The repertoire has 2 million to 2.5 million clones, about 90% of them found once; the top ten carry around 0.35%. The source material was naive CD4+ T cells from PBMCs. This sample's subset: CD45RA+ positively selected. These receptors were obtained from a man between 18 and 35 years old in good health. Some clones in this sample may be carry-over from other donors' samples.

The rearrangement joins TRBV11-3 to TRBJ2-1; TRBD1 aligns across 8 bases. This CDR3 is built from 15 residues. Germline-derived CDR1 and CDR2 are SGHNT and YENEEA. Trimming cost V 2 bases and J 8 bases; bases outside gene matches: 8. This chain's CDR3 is CASSLNPGQVYEQFF. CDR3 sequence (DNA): TGTGCCAGCAGCTTAAACCCGGGACAGGTATATGAGCAGTTCTTC.

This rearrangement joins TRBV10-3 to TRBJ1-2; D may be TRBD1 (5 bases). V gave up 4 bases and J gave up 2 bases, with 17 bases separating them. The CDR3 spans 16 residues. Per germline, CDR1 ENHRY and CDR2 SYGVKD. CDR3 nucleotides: TGTGCCATCAGTGCCTCTTCCCGCGGACAAAACTATGGCTACACCTTC. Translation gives CAISASSRGQNYGYTF.

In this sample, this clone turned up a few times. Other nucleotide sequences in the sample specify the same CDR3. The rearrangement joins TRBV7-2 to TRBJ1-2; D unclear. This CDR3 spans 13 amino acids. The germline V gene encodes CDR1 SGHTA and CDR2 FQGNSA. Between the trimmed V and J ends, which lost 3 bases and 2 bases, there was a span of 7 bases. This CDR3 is CASSLDGNYGYTF. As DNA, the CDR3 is TGTGCCAGCAGCTTGGACGGGAACTATGGCTACACCTTC.

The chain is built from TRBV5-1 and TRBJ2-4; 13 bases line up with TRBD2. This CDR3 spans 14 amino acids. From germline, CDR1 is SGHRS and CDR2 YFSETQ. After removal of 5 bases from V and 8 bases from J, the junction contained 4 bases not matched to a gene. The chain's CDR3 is CASSGLAGADIQYF. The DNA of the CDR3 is TGCGCCAGCAGTGGACTAGCGGGAGCGGACATTCAGTACTTC. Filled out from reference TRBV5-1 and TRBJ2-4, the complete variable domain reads KAGVTQTPRYLIKTRGQQVTLSCSPISGHRSVSWYQQTPGQGLQFLFEYFSETQRNKGNFPGRFSGRQFSNSRSEMNVSTLELGDSALYLCASSGLAGADIQYFGAGTRLSVL.

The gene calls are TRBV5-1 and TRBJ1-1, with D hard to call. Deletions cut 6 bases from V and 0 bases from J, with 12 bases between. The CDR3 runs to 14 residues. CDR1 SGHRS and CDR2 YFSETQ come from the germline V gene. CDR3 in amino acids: CASKEGGLNTEAFF. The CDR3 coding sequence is TGCGCCAGCAAGGAAGGAGGGTTGAACACTGAAGCTTTCTTT.

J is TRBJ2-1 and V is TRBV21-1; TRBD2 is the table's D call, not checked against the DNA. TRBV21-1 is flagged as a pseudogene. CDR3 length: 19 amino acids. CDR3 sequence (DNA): TGTGCCAGCAGCCGACTAGCGGGAGGCTCCCCGAGCTCCTACAATGAGCAGTTCTTC. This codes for CASSRLAGGSPSSYNEQFF.

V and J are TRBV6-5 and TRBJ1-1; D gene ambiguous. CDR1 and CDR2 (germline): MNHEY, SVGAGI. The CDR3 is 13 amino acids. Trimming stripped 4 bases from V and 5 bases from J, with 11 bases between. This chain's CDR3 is CASSWTGGTEAFF. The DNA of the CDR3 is TGTGCCAGCAGTTGGACGGGAGGGACTGAAGCTTTCTTT.

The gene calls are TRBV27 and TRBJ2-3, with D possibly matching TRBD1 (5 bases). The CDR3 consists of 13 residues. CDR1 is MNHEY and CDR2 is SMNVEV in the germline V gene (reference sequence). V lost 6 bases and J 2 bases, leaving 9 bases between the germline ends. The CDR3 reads CASSPGATDTQYF. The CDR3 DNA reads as TGTGCCAGCAGCCCTGGGGCCACAGATACGCAGTATTTT.

The CDR3 protein is CASSTTGQGWYGYTF. Here the CDR3 DNA reads TGTGCCAGCAGCACCACGGGACAGGGTTGGTATGGCTACACCTTC. The J gene is TRBJ1-2, the V gene TRBV28, with 9 bases identical to TRBD1. The CDR3 extends over 15 amino acids. Germline V gene data show CDR1 as MDHEN and CDR2 as SYDVKM. The trim removed 6 bases at V and 5 bases at J, leaving 10 bases unmatched.

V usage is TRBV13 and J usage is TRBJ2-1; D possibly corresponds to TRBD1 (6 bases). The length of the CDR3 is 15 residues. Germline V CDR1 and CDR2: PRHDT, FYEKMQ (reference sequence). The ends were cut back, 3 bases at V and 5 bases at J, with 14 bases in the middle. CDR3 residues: CASSLRDKEDNEQFF. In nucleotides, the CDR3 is TGTGCCAGCAGCTTGAGGGACAAGGAAGACAATGAGCAGTTCTTC.

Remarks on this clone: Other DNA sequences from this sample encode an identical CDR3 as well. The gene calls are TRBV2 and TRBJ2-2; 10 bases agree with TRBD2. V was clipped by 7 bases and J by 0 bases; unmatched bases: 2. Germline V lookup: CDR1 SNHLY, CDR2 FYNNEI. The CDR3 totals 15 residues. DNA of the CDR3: TGTGCCAGCACTGGACTAGCGGCGAACACCGGGGAGCTGTTTTTT. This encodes CASTGLAANTGELFF.

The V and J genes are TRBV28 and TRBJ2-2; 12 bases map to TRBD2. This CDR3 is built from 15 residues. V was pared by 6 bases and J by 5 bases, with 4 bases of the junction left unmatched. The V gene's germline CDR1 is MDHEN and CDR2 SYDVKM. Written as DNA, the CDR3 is TGTGCCAGCAGGACCGGGACTAGCGGGACCGGGGAGCTGTTTTTT. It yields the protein CASRTGTSGTGELFF.

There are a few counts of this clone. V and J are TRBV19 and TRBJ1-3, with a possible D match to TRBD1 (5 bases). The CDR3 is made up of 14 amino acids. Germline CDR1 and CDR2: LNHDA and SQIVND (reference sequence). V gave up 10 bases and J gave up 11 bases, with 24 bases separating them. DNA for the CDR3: TGTGCCACTACGGTCCGGGCGGGGGAGATGTCCATATATTTT. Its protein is CATTVRAGEMSIYF.

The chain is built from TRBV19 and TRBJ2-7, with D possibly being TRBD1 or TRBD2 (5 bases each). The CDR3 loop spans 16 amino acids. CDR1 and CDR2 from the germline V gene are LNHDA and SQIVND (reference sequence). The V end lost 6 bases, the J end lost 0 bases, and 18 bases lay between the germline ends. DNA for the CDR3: TGTGCCAGTAGCGCAGGACCGGGACGTAGCTCCTACGAGCAGTACTTC. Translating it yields CASSAGPGRSSYEQYF. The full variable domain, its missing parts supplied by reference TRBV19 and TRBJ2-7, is DGGITQSPKYLFRKEGQNVTLSCEQNLNHDAMYWYRQDPGQGLRLIYYSQIVNDFQKGDIAEGYSVSREKKESFPLTVTSAQKNPTAFYLCASSAGPGRSSYEQYFGPGTRLTVT.

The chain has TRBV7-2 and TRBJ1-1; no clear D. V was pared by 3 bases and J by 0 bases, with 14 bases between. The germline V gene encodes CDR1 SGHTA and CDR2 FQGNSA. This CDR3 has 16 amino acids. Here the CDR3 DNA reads TGTGCCAGCAGCTTGTATGTAGGGCAGATGAACACTGAAGCTTTCTTT. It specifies CASSLYVGQMNTEAFF.

The CDR3 DNA reads as TGTGCCAGCAGCCCCCTGGGGGCCACCGGGGAGCTGTTTTTT. Translation gives CASSPLGATGELFF. The chain has TRBV28 and TRBJ2-2, with D perhaps matching TRBD1 (6 bases). Germline CDR1 and CDR2: MDHEN and SYDVKM. Trimming took off 6 bases at V and 4 bases at J, with 12 bases between the two ends. CDR3 length: 14 amino acids.

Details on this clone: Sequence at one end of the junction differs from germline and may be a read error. In DNA form, the CDR3 reads TGTGCCAGCAGCCAGGGAGTCTTGTTCCCCGGAGAGGACTTC. Its protein product is CASSQGVLFPGEDF. This chain uses TRBV11-2 with TRBJ2-7; D is tentatively TRBD1 or TRBD2 (5 bases each). This CDR3 comprises 14 residues. Germline lookup yields CDR1 SGHAT and CDR2 FQNNGV. The complete variable domain, with remaining parts taken from reference TRBV11-2 and TRBJ2-7, reads EAGVAQSPRYKIIEKRQSVAFWCNPISGHATLYWYQQILGQGPKLLIQFQNNGVVDDSQLPKDRFSAERLKGVDSTLKIQPAKLEDSAVYLCASSQGVLFPGEDFGPGTRLTVT.

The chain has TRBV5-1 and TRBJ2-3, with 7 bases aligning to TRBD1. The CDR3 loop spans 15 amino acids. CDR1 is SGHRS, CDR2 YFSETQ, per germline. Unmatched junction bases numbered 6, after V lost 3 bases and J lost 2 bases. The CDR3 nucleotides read TGCGCCAGCAGCTACTCCGGGACAGTCACAGATACGCAGTATTTT. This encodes CASSYSGTVTDTQYF.